The source of this T cell receptor (beta chain) is a study of cytomegalovirus exposure and HLA in healthy donors. This clone was observed a few times. After removal of 1 base from V and 3 bases from J, the junction contained 5 bases not matched to a gene. CDR1 and CDR2 from the germline V gene are SSHAT and FNYEAQ (reference sequence). This CDR3 has 15 amino acids. This PCR relied on a set of 60 Vbeta primers and 13 Jbeta primers. Assay used: immunoSEQ multiplex PCR; TCRdb lists only in-frame clones, some missing. The table shows around 80,000 clones, with approximately 74% occurring only once. The gene calls are TRBV7-7 and TRBJ2-7; 8 bases line up with TRBD2. Sequenced material: PBMCs. The sequence derives from a man aged 35 to 55 in good health and CMV-seropositive. The CDR3 region is CASSLVAGPDYEQYF. The CDR3 nucleotides read TGTGCCAGCAGCTTAGTAGCGGGGCCAGACTACGAGCAGTACTTC. Looking up the rest from reference TRBV7-7 and TRBJ2-7 gives the full variable domain: GAGVSQSPRYKVTKRGQDVTLRCDPISSHATLYWYQQALGQGPEFLTYFNYEAQPDKSGLPSDRFSAERPEGSISTLTIQRTEQRDSAMYRCASSLVAGPDYEQYFGPGTRLTVT.